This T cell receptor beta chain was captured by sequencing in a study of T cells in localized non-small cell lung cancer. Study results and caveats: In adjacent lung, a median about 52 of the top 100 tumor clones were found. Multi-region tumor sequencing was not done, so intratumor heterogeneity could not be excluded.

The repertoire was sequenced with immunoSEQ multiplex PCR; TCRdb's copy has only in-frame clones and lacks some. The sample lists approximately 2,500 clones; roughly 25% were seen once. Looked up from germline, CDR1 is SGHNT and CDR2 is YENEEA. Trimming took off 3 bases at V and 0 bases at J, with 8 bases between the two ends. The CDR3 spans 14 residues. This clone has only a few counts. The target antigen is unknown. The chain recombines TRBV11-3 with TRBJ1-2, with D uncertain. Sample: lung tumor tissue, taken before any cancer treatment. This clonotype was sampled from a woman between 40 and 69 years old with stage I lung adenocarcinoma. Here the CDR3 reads CASSLWESNYGYTF. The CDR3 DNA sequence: TGTGCCAGCAGCTTGTGGGAGTCTAACTATGGCTACACCTTC.